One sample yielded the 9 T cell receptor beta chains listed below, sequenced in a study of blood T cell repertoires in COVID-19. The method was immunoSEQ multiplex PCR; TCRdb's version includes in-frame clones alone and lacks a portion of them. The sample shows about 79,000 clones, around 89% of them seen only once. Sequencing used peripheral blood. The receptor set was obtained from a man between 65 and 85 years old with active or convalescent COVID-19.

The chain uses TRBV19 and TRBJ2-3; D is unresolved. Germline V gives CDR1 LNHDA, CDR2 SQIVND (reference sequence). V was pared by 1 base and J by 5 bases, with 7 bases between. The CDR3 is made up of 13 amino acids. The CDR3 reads CASSIGRLDTQYF. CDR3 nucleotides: TGTGCCAGTAGTATAGGCCGGTTAGATACGCAGTATTTT.

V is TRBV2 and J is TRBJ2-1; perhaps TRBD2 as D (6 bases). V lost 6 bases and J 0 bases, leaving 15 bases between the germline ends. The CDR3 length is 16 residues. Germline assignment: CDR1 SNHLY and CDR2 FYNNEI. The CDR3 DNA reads TGTGCCAGCAGAAAGCCGGCGGGAAGCTCCTACAATGAGCAGTTCTTC. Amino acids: CASRKPAGSSYNEQFF.

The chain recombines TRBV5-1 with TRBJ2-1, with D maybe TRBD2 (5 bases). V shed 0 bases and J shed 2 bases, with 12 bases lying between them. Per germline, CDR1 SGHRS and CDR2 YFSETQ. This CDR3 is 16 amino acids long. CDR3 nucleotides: TGCGCCAGCAGCTTGGCTGAGGGAAGCACCTACAATGAGCAGTTCTTC. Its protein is CASSLAEGSTYNEQFF.

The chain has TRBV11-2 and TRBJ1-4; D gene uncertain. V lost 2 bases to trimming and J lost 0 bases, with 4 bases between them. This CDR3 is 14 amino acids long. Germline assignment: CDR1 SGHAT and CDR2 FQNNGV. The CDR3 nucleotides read TGTGCCAGCAGCTTACAGGCAACTAATGAAAAACTGTTTTTT. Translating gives CASSLQATNEKLFF.

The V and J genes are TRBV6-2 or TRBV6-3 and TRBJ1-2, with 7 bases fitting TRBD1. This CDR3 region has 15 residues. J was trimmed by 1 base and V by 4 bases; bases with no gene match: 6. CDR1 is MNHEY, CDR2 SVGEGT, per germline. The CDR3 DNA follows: TGTGCCAGCAGTTCGGGACAGCAAATTAACTATGGCTACACCTTC. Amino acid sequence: CASSSGQQINYGYTF.

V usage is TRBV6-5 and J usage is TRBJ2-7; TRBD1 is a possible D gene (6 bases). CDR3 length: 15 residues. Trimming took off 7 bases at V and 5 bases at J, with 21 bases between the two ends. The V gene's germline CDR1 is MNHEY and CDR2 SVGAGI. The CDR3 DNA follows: TGTGCCAGCACCTCAGGGCCTACAGGGAGCCACGAGCAGTACTTC. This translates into CASTSGPTGSHEQYF.

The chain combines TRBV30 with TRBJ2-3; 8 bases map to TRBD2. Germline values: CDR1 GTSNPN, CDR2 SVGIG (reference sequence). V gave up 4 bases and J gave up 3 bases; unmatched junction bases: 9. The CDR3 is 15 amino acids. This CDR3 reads CAWNKAGVRTDTQYF. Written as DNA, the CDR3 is TGTGCCTGGAACAAAGCGGGAGTAAGGACAGATACGCAGTATTTT.

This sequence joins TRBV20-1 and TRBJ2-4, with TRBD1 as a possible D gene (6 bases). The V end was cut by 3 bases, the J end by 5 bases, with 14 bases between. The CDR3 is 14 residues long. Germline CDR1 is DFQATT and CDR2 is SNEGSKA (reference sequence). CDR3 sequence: CSASKGGGENIQYF. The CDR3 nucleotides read TGCAGTGCTAGTAAAGGGGGTGGCGAAAACATTCAGTACTTC.

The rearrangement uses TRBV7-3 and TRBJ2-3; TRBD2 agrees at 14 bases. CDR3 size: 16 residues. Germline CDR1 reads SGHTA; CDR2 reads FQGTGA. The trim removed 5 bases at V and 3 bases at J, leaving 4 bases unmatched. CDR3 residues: CASSPGTSGSTDTQYF. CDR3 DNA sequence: TGTGCCAGCAGCCCGGGGACTAGCGGGAGTACAGATACGCAGTATTTT.